This TCR beta chain appears in the sequencing data of a study of blood T cell repertoires in COVID-19. The repertoire was sequenced with immunoSEQ multiplex PCR; TCRdb's copy has only in-frame clones and lacks some. The data contain 150,000 to 200,000 clones, under 80% of them singletons. The sequence was obtained from a woman aged 80 or older with acute or convalescent COVID-19. The material sequenced was peripheral blood.

The CDR3 loop reads CASSVGTGGEFVLSSTDTQYF. CDR3 sequence (DNA): TGTGCCAGCAGCGTTGGGACAGGGGGCGAGTTTGTACTCTCTAGCACAGATACGCAGTATTTT. This rearrangement joins TRBV9 to TRBJ2-3; 12 bases align to TRBD1. V lost 2 bases, J lost 0 bases, and 16 bases stayed unmatched. Per germline, CDR1 SGDLS and CDR2 YYNGEE. The CDR3 runs 21 residues.